The following is a T cell receptor beta chain sequence with its context. Its target is not known. V was pared by 4 bases and J by 4 bases, with 23 bases between. The CDR3 is 17 residues long. Germline V gene lookup returns CDR1 MGHRA and CDR2 YSYEKL. The data derive from a study of glioma-infiltrating T cells. Findings of the study overall: Above-expected tissue-blood divergence occurred in all gliomas, most in low-grade ones. Tissue and blood shared very few CDR3 sequences.

TCR alpha and beta CDR3 regions were amplified from RNA using iRepertoire nested multiplex PCR. One-step reverse transcription and amplification started from about 100-400 ng of tissue mRNA or PBMC total RNA. One entry per CDR3 protein results from TCRdb running MiXCR on the multiplex PCR reads. The sample lists under 200,000 distinct CDR3 sequences, around 40% occurring once. This receptor was identified in a human donor with low-grade glioma or glioblastoma, undergoing nonglioma brain surgery, or in good health (not recorded which). The specimen sequenced was glioma tissue, nonneoplastic brain tissue, or PBMCs (not recorded which). The genes are TRBV4-1 and TRBJ2-7; weak D call: TRBD2 (6 bases). This CDR3 is CASSLGSGPGVPYEQYF. The CDR3 nucleotides read TGCGCCAGCAGCCTCGGTAGTGGGCCGGGAGTTCCGTACGAGCAGTACTTC.